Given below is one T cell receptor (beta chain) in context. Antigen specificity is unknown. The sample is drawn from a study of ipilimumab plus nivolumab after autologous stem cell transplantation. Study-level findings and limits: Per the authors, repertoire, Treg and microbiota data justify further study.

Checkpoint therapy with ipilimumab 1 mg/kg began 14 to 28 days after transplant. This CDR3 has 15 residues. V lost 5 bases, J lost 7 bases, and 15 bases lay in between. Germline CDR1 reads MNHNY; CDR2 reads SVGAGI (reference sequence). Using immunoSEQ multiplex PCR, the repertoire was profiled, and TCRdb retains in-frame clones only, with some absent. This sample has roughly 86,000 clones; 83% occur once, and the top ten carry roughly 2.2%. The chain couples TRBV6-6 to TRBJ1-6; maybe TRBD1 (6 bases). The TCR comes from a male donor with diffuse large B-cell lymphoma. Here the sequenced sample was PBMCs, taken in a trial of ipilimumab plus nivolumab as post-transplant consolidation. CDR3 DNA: TGTGCCAGCAGTAACCAGGGGAAGGGAAATTCACCCCTCCACTTT. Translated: CASSNQGKGNSPLHF.